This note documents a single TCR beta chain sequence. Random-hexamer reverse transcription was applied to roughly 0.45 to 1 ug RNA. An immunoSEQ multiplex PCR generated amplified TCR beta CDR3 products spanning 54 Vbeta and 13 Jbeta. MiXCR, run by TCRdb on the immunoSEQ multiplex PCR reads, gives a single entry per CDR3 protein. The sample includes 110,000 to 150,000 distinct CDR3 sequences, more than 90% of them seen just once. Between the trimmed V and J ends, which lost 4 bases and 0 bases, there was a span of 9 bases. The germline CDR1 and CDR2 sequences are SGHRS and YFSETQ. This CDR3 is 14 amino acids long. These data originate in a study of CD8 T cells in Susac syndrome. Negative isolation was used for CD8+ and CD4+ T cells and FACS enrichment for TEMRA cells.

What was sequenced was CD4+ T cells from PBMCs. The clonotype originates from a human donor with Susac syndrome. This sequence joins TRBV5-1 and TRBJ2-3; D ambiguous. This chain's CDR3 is CASSPHSSTDTQYF. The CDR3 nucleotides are TGCGCCAGCAGCCCTCACTCTAGCACAGATACGCAGTATTTT.